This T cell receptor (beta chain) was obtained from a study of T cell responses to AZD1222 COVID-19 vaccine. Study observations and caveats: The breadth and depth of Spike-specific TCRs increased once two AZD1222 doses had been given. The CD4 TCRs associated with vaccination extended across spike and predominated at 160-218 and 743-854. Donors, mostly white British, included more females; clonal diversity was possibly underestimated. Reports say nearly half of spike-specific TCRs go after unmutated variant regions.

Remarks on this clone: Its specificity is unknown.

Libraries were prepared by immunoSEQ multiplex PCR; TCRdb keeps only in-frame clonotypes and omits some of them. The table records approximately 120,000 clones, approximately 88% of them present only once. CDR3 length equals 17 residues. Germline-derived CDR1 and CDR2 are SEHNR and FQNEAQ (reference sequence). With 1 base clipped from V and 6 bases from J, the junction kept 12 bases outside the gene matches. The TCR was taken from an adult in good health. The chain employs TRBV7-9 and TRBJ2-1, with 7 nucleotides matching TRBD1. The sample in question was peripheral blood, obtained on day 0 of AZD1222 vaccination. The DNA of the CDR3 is TGTGCCAGCAGCTTAGTCAAACAGGGGCGGCGGAGCAATGAGCAGTTCTTC. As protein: CASSLVKQGRRSNEQFF.